These T cell receptor beta chains were read from a single sample in a study of CD8 T cells in ankylosing spondylitis. TCRdb re-called the 5' RACE reads through MiXCR, storing one row per CDR3 protein. Among under 250,000 distinct CDR3 sequences listed, about 7% were seen once. The sample consisted of blood, either unsorted or a sorted T cell fraction (not recorded which). These receptor sequences come from a male donor with ankylosing spondylitis. CDR3s leave out the opening cysteine and the closing phenylalanine or tryptophan. Clone size is given for some rows only: seen once, a few or many times, or a class if the clone is expanded.

V,size,CDR3
TRBV12-3/TRBV12-4,many,ASSLGAFEQF
TRBV6-1,many,ASSPRQTSSYNEQF
TRBV27,.,ASILAGGVGELF
TRBV7-9,many,ASSGKVQGSIGHGYT
TRBV7-9,many,ASSLTQNTEAF
TRBV20-1,.,SARRRGNYEQY
TRBV10-3,many,AIKESETQY
TRBV6-5,many,ASSSWDRELGETQY
TRBV5-1,many,ASSSNLAGSNYEQY
TRBV7-7,many,ASSLPRTGSHNEQF
TRBV24-1,many,ATGTGSYNEQF
TRBV10-3,many,AISEGYEQY
TRBV6-1,few,ASRRAVWTEAF
TRBV9,.,ASSTGNSYEQY
TRBV7-9,many,ASSFRGGLAGEQY
TRBV27,few,ASGNRGRGTGELF
TRBV6-5,many,ASSSPRDSKNYGYT
TRBV7-9,.,ASSLSLRGTQY
TRBV9,few,ASSVGTISGYT
TRBV4-3,many,ASSQDVSADYGYT
TRBV6-5,many,ASSYGGGEQY
TRBV7-9,many,ASRGSGGLTDTQY
TRBV5-1,many,ASSLSRGQSYEQY
TRBV7-9,many,ASSPPDRFAYEQY
TRBV11-1,few,ASSLADRGPGLAKNIQY
TRBV27,.,ASSLGSLRTYEQY
TRBV27,few,ASRTGTGANVLT
TRBV2,many,ASISTGGGAEAF
TRBV29-1,many,SVEEWVAGDTGELF
TRBV5-1,many,ASSGSLAGVGDTQY
TRBV10-3,many,ATGTGGDEQY
TRBV4-3,many,ASSQDRVGGYEQY
TRBV6-1,.,ASRPVQGVQETQY
TRBV27,.,ASSIRRGTQETQY